A few counts support the clone carrying this T cell receptor (beta chain). J was trimmed by 4 bases and V by 0 bases; bases with no gene match: 4. CDR3 length: 16 amino acids. Germline CDR1 is SGHRS and CDR2 is YFSETQ. As processed by the authors: Reference gene primers were amplified, and this amplification served to estimate nucleated cell counts. Profiling relied on immunoSEQ multiplex PCR, and the TCRdb table lists in-frame clones only, not all of them. The V and J calls and clone size are taken from that table; D and trimming were inferred from the DNA. The data hold around 150,000 clones, with roughly 84% observed a single time. This sample was taken from a study of blood T cell repertoires in COVID-19. Study overall: The United States, Italy and Spain were the sources of the acute and convalescent COVID-19 samples. From T cells, B-cell-depleted T cells, or PBMCs came the material, which was cDNA or gDNA.

The sequence derives from a man between 65 and 85 years old with acute or convalescent COVID-19. The sequencing input was peripheral blood. V gene TRBV5-1 combines with J gene TRBJ2-3; 11 bases are shared with TRBD2. In nucleotides, the CDR3 is TGCGCCAGCAGCTTGGTTTTAGCGGGGGGGTCAGATACGCAGTATTTT. This gives the protein CASSLVLAGGSDTQYF.